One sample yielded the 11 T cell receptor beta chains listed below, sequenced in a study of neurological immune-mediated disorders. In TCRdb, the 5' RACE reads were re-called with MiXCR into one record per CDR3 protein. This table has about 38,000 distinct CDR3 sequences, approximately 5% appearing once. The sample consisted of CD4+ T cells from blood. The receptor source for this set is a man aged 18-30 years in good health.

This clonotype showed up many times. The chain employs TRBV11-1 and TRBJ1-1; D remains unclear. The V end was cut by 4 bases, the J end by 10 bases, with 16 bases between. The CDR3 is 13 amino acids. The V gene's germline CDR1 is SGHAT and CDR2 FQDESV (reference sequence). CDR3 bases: TGTGCCAGCAGCTGGACGGTGGCCGAGGGAGCTTTCTTT. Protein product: CASSWTVAEGAFF.

The CDR3 loop is CASSQDWQTQYF. The CDR3 DNA follows: TGTGCCAGCAGCCAAGATTGGCAGACCCAGTACTTC. The V and J genes are TRBV14 and TRBJ2-5; no definite D call. Trimming cost V 0 bases and J 6 bases, with 5 bases left between them. The CDR3 spans 12 residues. Germline V lookup: CDR1 SGHDN, CDR2 FVKESK. Full variable domain (remainder filled in from reference TRBV14 and TRBJ2-5): EAGVTQFPSHSVIEKGQTVTLRCDPISGHDNLYWYRRVMGKEIKFLLHFVKESKQDESGMPNNRFLAERTGGTYSTLKVQPAELEDSGVYFCASSQDWQTQYFGPGTRLLVL.

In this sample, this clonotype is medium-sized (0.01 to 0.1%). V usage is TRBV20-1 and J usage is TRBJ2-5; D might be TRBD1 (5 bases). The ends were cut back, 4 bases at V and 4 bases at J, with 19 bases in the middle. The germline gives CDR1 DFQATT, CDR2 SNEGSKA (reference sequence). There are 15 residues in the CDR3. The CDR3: CSATPWQGVSETQYF. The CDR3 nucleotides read TGCAGTGCTACCCCCTGGCAGGGCGTATCAGAGACCCAGTACTTC.

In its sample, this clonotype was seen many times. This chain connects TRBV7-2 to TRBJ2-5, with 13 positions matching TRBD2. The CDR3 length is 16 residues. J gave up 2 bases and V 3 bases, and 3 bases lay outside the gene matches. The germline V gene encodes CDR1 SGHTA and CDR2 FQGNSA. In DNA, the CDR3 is TGTGCCAGCAGCTTCATACTAGCGGGGGGGCAAGAGACCCAGTACTTC. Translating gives CASSFILAGGQETQYF. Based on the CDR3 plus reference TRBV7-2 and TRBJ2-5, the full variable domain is GAGVSQSPSNKVTEKGKDVELRCDPISGHTALYWYRQSLGQGLEFLIYFQGNSAPDKSGLPSDRFSAERTGGSVSTLTIQRTQQEDSAVYLCASSFILAGGQETQYFGPGTRLLVL.

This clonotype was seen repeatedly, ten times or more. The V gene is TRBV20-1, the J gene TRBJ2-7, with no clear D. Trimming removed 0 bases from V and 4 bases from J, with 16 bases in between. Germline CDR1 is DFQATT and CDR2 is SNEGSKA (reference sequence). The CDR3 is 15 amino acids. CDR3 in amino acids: CSARDTGIGIYEQYF. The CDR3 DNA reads TGCAGTGCTAGAGATACTGGGATAGGGATTTACGAGCAGTACTTC.

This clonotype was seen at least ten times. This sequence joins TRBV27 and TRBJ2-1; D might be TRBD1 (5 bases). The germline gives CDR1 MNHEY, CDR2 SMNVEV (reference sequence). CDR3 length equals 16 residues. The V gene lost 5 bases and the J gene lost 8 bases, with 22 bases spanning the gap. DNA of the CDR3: TGTGCCAGCAGTCGGTTAGGGGCCCCTCCGTACGATGAGCAGTTCTTC. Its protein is CASSRLGAPPYDEQFF.

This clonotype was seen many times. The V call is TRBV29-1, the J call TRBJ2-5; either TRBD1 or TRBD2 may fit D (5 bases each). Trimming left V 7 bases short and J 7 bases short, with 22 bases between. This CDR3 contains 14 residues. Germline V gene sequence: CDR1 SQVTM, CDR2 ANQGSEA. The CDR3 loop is CSADLSGTPGTQYF. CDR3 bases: TGCAGCGCTGACCTCTCCGGGACCCCGGGGACCCAGTACTTC.

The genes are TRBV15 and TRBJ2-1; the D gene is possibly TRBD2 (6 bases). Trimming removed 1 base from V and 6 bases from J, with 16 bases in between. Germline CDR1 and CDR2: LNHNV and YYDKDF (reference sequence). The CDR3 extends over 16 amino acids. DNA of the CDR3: TGTGCCACCAGCAGAGGAGCCGGGAGCAGGGTCAATGAGCAGTTCTTC. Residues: CATSRGAGSRVNEQFF.

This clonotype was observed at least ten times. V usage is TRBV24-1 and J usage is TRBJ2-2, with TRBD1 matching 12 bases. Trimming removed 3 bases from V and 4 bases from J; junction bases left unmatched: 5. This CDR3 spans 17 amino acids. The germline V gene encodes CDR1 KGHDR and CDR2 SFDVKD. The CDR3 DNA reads TGTGCCACCAGTGATCCCGGGACAGGGGGCCGCACCGGGGAGCTGTTTTTT. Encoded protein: CATSDPGTGGRTGELFF.

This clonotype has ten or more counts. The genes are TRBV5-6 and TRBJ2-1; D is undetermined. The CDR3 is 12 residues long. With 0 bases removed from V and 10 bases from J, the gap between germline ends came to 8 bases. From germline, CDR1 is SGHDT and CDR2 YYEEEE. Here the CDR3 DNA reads TGTGCCAGCAGCTTGGAACGTCTGGAGCAGTTCTTC. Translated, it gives CASSLERLEQFF.

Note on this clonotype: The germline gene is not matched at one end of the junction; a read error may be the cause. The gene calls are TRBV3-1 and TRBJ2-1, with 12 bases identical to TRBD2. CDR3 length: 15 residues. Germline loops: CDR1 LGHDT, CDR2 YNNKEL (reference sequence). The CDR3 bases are TGTGCCAGCAGCCAAGCTAGCGGGGGGGGCAATGAGGAGTTCTTC. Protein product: CASSQASGGGNEEFF.